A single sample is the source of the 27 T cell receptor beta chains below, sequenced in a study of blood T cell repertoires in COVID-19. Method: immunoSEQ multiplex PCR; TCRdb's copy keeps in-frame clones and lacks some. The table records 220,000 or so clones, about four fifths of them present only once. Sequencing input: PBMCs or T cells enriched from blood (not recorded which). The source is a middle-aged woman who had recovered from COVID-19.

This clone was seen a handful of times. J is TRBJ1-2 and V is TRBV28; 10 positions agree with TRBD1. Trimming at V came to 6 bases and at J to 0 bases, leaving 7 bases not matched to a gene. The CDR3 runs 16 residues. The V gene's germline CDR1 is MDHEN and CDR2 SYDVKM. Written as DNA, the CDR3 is TGTGCCAGCAGCTCCTGGGACAGGGGAACTAACTATGGCTACACCTTC. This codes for CASSSWDRGTNYGYTF.

CDR3: CASSLAGGLAVIEQFF. The CDR3 DNA reads as TGCGCCAGCAGCTTGGCCGGAGGACTAGCGGTTATTGAGCAGTTCTTC. The chain uses TRBV5-1 and TRBJ2-1; 10 nucleotides align to TRBD2. The trim removed 0 bases at V and 9 bases at J, leaving 9 bases unmatched. Per the germline V gene, CDR1 is SGHRS and CDR2 is YFSETQ. This CDR3 has 16 residues.

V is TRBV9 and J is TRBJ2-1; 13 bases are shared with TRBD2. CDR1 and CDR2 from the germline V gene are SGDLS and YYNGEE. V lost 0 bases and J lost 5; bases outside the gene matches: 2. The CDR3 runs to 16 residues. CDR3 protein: CASSVELAGGDNEQFF. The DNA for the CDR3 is TGTGCCAGCAGCGTAGAACTAGCGGGAGGGGACAATGAGCAGTTCTTC.

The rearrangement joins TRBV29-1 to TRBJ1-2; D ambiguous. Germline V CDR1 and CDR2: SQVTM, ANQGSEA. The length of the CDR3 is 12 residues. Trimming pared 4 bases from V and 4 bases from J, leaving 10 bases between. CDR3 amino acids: CSVGGNSYGYTF. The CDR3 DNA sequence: TGCAGCGTTGGAGGGAACAGCTATGGCTACACCTTC.

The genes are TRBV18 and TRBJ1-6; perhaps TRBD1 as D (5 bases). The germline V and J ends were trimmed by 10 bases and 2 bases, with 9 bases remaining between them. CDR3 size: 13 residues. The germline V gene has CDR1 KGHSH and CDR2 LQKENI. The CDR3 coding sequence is TGTGCCACCCGGACAACCTATAATTCACCCCTCCACTTT. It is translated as CATRTTYNSPLHF.

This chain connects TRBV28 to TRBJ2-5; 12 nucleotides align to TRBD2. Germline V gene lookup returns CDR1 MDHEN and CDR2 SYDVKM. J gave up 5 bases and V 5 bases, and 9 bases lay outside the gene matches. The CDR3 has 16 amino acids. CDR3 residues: CASSTTTSGSPETQYF. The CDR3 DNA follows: TGTGCCAGCAGTACCACGACTAGCGGGAGTCCTGAGACCCAGTACTTC. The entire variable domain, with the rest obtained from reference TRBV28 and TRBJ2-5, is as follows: DVKVTQSSRYLVKRTGEKVFLECVQDMDHENMFWYRQDPGLGLRLIYFSYDVKMKEKGDIPEGYSVSREKKERFSLILESASTNQTSMYLCASSTTTSGSPETQYFGPGTRLLVL.

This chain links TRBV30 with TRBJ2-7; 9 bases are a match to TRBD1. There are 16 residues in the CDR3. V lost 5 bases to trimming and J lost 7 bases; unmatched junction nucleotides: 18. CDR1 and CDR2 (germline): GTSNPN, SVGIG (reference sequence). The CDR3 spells CAWAPGQGISPQEQYF. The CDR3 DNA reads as TGTGCCTGGGCCCCGGGACAGGGAATTTCCCCCCAAGAGCAGTACTTC.

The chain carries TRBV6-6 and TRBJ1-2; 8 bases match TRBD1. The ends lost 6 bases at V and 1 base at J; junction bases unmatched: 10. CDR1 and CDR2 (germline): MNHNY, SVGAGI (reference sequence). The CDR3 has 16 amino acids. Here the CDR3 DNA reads TGTGCCAGCAGAGGACAGGGAGGAGGCCTTAACTATGGCTACACCTTC. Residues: CASRGQGGGLNYGYTF.

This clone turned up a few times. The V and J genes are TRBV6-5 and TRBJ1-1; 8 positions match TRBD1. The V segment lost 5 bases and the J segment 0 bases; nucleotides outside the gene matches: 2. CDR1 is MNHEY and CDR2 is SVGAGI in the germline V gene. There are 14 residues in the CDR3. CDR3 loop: CASSRQGLNTEAFF. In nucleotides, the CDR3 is TGTGCCAGCAGTAGACAGGGGCTGAACACTGAAGCTTTCTTT.

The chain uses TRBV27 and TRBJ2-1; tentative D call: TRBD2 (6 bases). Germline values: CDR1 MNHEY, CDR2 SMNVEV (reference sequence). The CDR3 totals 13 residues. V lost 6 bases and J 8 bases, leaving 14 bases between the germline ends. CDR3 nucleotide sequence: TGTGCCAGCAGGTCGACTAGTCTGGATGAGCAGTTCTTC. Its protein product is CASRSTSLDEQFF.

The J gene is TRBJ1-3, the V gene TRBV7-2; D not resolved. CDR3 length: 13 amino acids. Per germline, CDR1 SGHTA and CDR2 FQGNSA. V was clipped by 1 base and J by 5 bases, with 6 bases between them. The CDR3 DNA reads TGTGCCAGCAGCTTAGACATTCGAAACACCATATATTTT. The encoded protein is CASSLDIRNTIYF.

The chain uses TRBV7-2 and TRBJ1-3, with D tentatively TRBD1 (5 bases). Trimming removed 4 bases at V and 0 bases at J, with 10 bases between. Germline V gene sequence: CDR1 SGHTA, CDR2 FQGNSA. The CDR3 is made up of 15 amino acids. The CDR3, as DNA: TGTGCCAGCAGCTCGACAGCGCGCTCTGGAAACACCATATATTTT. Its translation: CASSSTARSGNTIYF. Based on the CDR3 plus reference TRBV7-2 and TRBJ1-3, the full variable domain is GAGVSQSPSNKVTEKGKDVELRCDPISGHTALYWYRQSLGQGLEFLIYFQGNSAPDKSGLPSDRFSAERTGGSVSTLTIQRTQQEDSAVYLCASSSTARSGNTIYFGEGSWLTVV.

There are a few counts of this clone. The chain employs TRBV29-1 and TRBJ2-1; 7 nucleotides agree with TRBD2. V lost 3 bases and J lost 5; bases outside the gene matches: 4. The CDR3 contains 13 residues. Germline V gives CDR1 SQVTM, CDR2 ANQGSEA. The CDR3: CSVEQLANNEQFF. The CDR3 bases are TGCAGCGTTGAGCAACTAGCGAACAATGAGCAGTTCTTC.

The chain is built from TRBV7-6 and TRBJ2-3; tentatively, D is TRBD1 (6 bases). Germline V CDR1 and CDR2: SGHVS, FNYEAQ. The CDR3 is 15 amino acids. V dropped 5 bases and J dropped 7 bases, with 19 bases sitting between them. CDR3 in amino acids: CASSPRRTEIYTQYF. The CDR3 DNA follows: TGTGCCAGCAGCCCTAGAAGGACAGAGATCTATACGCAGTATTTT.

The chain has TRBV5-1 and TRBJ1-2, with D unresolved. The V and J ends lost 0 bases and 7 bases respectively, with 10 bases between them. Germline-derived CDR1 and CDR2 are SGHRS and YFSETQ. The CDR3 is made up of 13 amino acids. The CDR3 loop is CASSLATSGGYTF. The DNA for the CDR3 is TGCGCCAGCAGCTTGGCCACCTCCGGTGGCTACACCTTC. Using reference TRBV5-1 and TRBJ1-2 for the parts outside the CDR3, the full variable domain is KAGVTQTPRYLIKTRGQQVTLSCSPISGHRSVSWYQQTPGQGLQFLFEYFSETQRNKGNFPGRFSGRQFSNSRSEMNVSTLELGDSALYLCASSLATSGGYTFGSGTRLTVV.

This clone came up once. The CDR3, as DNA: TGTGCCAGCAGTTACGGGACAGCAGATACGCAGTATTTT. Translation: CASSYGTADTQYF. The V gene is TRBV28, the J gene TRBJ2-3, with 7 bases identical to TRBD1. Germline V gene sequence: CDR1 MDHEN, CDR2 SYDVKM. CDR3 length: 13 amino acids. The V segment lost 4 bases and the J segment 4 bases; nucleotides outside the gene matches: 2.

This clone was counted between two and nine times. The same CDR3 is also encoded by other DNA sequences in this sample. The CDR3 DNA reads as TGCGCCAGCAGCCTAAGACAGGGTGGAGAGACCCAGTACTTC. Translation: CASSLRQGGETQYF. This rearrangement joins TRBV4-1 to TRBJ2-5, with TRBD1 identical over 7 bases. Trimming took 4 bases from V and 4 from J; bases not matched to a gene: 6. Looked up from germline, CDR1 is MGHRA and CDR2 is YSYEKL. The CDR3 runs to 14 residues.

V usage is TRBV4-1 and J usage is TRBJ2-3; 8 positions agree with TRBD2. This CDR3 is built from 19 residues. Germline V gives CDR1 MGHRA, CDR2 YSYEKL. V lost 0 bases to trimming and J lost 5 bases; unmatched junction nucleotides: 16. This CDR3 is CASSQDPGTSKARRDTQYF. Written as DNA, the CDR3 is TGCGCCAGCAGCCAAGATCCAGGGACTAGTAAAGCAAGGAGAGATACGCAGTATTTT.

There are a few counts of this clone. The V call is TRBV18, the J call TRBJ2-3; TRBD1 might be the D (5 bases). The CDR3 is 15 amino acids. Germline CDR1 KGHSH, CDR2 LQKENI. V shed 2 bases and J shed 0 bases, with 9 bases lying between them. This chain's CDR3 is CASSPAGISTDTQYF. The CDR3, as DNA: TGTGCCAGCTCACCAGCAGGGATTAGCACAGATACGCAGTATTTT.

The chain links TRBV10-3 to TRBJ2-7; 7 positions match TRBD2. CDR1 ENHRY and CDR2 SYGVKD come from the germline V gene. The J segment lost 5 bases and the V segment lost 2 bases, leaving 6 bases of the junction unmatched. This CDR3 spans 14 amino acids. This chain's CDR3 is CAISESGTLDEQYF. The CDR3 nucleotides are TGTGCCATCAGTGAGAGCGGGACTCTGGACGAGCAGTACTTC.

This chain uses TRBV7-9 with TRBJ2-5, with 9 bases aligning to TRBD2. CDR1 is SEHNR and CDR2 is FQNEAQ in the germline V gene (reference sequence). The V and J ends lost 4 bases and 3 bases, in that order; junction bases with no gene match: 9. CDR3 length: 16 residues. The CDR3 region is CASSSYTSGLKETQYF. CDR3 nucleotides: TGTGCCAGCAGCTCCTATACTAGCGGGTTGAAAGAGACCCAGTACTTC.

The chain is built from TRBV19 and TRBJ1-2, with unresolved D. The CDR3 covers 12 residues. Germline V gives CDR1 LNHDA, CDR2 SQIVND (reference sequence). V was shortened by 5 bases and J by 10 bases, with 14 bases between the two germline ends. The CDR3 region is CASSGGPDDYTF. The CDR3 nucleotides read TGTGCCAGTAGTGGTGGGCCAGACGACTACACCTTC.

The CDR3 reads CASRRRGSYEQYF. The CDR3 DNA reads TGTGCCAGCAGGCGAAGAGGTTCCTACGAGCAGTACTTC. The rearrangement uses TRBV7-2 and TRBJ2-7; unclear D gene. The germline V gene has CDR1 SGHTA and CDR2 FQGNSA. The ends were cut back, 6 bases at V and 1 base at J, with 10 bases in the middle. The CDR3 runs 13 residues.

The CDR3 coding sequence is TGTGCCAGCAGCGGACTAGCGCCACGCACAGATACGCAGTATTTT. Amino acids: CASSGLAPRTDTQYF. This chain joins TRBV11-2 and TRBJ2-3, with 9 nucleotides matching TRBD2. With V trimmed by 5 bases and J by 1 base, 4 bases remained unmatched. CDR1 is SGHAT, CDR2 FQNNGV, per germline. CDR3 length: 15 amino acids.

The CDR3 sequence is CASSTGLTSGSFYEQFF. In DNA, the CDR3 is TGCGCCAGCAGCACGGGCCTGACTAGCGGGAGCTTCTATGAGCAGTTCTTC. The chain recombines TRBV5-1 with TRBJ2-1; 12 bases line up with TRBD2. The germline V gene encodes CDR1 SGHRS and CDR2 YFSETQ. V was pared by 4 bases and J by 8 bases, with 13 bases of the junction left unmatched. The CDR3 sequence is 17 residues long.

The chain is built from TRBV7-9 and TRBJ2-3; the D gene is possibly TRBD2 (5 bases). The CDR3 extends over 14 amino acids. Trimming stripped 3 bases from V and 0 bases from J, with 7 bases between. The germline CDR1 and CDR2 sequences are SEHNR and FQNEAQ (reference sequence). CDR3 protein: CASSFEGSTDTQYF. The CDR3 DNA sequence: TGTGCCAGCAGCTTTGAGGGCAGCACAGATACGCAGTATTTT.

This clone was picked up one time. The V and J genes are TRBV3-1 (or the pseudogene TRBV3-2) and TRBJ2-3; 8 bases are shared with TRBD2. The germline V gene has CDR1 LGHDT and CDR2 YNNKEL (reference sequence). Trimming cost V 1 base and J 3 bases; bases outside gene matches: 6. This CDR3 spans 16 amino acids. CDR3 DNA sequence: TGTGCCAGCAGCCAAGGCGGGGGGAGTGGGACAGATACGCAGTATTTT. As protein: CASSQGGGSGTDTQYF.